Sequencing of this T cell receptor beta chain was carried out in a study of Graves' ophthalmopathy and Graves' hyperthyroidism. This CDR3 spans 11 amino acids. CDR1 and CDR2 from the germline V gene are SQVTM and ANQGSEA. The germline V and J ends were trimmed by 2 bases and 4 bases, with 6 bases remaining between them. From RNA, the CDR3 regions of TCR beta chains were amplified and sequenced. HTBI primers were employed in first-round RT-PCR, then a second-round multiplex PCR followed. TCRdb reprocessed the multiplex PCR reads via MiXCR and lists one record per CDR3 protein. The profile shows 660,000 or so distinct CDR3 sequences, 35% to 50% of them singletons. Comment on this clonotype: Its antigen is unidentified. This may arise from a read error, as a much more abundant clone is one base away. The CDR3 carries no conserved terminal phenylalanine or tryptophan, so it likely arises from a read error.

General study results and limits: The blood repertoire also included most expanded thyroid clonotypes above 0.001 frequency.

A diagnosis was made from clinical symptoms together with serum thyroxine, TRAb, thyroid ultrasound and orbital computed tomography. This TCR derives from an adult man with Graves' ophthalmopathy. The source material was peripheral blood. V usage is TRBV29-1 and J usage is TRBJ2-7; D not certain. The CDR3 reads CSVEKDYEQYL. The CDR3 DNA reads TGCAGCGTTGAAAAAGATTACGAGCAGTACCTC.